This TCR beta chain appears in the sequencing data of a study of blood T cell repertoires in COVID-19. In the study overall: Both acute and convalescent COVID-19 samples were obtained from the United States, Italy and Spain.

In this sample, this clone turned up once. Per the authors' pipeline: Estimation of nucleated cell counts relied on the amplification of reference gene primers. Clones were sequenced by immunoSEQ multiplex PCR, and TCRdb holds only the in-frame ones, with some missing. V, J and clone size are taken as reported in that table, and D and trimming were inferred from the DNA itself. The table lists 120,000 to 150,000 clones, about 88% of them singletons. V lost 8 bases, J lost 0 bases, and 17 bases lay in between. Germline-derived CDR1 and CDR2 are LNHDA and SQIVND (reference sequence). This CDR3 comprises 16 residues.

The sequence was obtained from a middle-aged man with active or convalescent COVID-19. The gene calls are TRBV19 and TRBJ1-5; the D is unclear. Material for sequencing was peripheral blood. The CDR3, as DNA: TGTGCCAGTGCCCAGGATTCTTCCCATAGCAATCAGCCCCAGCATTTT. This sequence encodes CASAQDSSHSNQPQHF.